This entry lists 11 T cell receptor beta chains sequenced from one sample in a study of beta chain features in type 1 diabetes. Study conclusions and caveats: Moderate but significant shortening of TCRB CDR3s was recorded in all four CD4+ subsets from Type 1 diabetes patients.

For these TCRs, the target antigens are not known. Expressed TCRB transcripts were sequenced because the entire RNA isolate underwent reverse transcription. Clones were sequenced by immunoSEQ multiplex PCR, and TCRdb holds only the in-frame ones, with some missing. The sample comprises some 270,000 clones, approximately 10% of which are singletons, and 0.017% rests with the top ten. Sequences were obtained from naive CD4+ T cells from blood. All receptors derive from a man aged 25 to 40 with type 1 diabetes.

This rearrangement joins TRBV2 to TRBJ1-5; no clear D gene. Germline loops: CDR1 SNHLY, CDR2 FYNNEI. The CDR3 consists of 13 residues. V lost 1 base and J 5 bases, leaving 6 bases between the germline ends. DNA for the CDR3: TGTGCCAGCAGTGAAGGCCAGGATCAGCCCCAGCATTTT. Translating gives CASSEGQDQPQHF.

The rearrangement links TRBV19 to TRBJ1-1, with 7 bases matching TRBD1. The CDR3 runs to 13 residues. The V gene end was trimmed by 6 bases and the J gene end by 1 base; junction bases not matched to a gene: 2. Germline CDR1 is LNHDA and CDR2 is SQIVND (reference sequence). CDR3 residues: CASSGTANTEAFF. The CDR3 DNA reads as TGTGCCAGTAGCGGGACAGCGAACACTGAAGCTTTCTTT. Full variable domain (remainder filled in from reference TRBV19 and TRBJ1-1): DGGITQSPKYLFRKEGQNVTLSCEQNLNHDAMYWYRQDPGQGLRLIYYSQIVNDFQKGDIAEGYSVSREKKESFPLTVTSAQKNPTAFYLCASSGTANTEAFFGQGTRLTVV.

The CDR3 protein is CSVGYRGFRGTEAFF. The CDR3 DNA follows: TGCAGCGTTGGGTACAGGGGGTTCAGGGGCACTGAAGCTTTCTTT. The chain links TRBV29-1 to TRBJ1-1; 8 bases are shared with TRBD1. Trimming took 4 bases from V and 4 from J; bases not matched to a gene: 11. The CDR3 consists of 15 residues. The V gene's germline CDR1 is SQVTM and CDR2 ANQGSEA. Using reference TRBV29-1 and TRBJ1-1 for the parts outside the CDR3, the full variable domain is SAVISQKPSRDICQRGTSLTIQCQVDSQVTMMFWYRQQPGQSLTLIATANQGSEATYESGFVIDKFPISRPNLTFSTLTVSNMSPEDSSIYLCSVGYRGFRGTEAFFGQGTRLTVV.

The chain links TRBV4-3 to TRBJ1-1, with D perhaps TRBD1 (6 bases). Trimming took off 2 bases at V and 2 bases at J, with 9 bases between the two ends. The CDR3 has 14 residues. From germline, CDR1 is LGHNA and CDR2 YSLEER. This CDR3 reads CASSQLDRNTEAFF. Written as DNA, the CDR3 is TGCGCCAGCAGCCAATTGGACAGAAACACTGAAGCTTTCTTT.

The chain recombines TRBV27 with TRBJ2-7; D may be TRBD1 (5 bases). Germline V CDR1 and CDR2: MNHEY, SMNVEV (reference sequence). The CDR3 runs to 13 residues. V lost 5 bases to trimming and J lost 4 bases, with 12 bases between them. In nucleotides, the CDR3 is TGTGCCAGCAGTCAAGACGACAGATACGAGCAGTACTTC. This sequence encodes CASSQDDRYEQYF.

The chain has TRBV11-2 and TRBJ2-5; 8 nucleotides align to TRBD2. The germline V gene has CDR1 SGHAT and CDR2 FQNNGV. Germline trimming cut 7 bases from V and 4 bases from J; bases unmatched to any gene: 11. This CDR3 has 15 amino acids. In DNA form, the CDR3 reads TGTGCCAGCACGCGTGTAGCGGGGCGAGGAGAGACCCAGTACTTC. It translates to CASTRVAGRGETQYF.

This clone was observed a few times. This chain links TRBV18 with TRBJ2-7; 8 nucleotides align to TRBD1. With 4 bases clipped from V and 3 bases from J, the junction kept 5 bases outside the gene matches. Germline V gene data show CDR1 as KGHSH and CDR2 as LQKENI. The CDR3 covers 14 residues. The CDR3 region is CASSLRQGNYEQYF. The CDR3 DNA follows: TGTGCCAGCTCACTCCGACAGGGGAACTACGAGCAGTACTTC.

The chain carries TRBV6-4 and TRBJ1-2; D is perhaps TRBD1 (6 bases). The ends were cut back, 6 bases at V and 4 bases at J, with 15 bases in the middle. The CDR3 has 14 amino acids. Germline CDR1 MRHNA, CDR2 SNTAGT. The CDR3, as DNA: TGTGCCAGCAGCCCGACAGGCTTTGCCTATGGCTACACCTTC. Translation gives CASSPTGFAYGYTF.

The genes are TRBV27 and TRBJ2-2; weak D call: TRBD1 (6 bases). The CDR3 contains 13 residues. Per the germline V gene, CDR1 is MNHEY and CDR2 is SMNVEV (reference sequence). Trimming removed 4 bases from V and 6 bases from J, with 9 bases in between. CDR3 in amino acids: CASSWGPAGELFF. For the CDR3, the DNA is TGTGCCAGCAGTTGGGGGCCGGCCGGGGAGCTGTTTTTT.

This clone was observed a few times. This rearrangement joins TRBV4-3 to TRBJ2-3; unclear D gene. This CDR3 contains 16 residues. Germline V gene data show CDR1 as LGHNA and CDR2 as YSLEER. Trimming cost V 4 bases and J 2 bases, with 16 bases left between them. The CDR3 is CASSPSPPVATDTQYF. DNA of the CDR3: TGCGCCAGCAGCCCGAGCCCCCCGGTCGCCACAGATACGCAGTATTTT.

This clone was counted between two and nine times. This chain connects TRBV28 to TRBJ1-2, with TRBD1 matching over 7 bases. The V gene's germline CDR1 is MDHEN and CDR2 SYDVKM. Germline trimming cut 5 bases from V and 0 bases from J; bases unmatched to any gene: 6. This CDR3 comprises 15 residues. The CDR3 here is CASSPSGTANYGYTF. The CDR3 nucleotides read TGTGCCAGCAGTCCATCCGGGACAGCTAACTATGGCTACACCTTC.